Sequencing of this T cell receptor (beta chain) was carried out in a study of T cell responses to AZD1222 COVID-19 vaccine. Note on this clone: Antigen specificity is unknown.

Data came from immunoSEQ multiplex PCR; TCRdb stores just in-frame clones and leaves some out. Of under 150,000 clones listed, 88% are singletons. This CDR3 contains 18 residues. V gave up 0 bases and J gave up 6 bases; unmatched junction bases: 11. Germline loops: CDR1 SGDLS, CDR2 YYNGEE. General study points: Donors were mostly white British, more females; clonal diversity possibly underestimated.

This sequence joins TRBV9 and TRBJ2-4; 11 bases fit TRBD2. Sequenced here: peripheral blood, sampled on day 0 of MenACWY control vaccination. This TCR came from an adult in good health. CDR3 residues: CASSVEGTSGVLGNIQYF. The CDR3 bases are TGTGCCAGCAGCGTAGAGGGGACTAGCGGAGTTCTGGGAAACATTCAGTACTTC.